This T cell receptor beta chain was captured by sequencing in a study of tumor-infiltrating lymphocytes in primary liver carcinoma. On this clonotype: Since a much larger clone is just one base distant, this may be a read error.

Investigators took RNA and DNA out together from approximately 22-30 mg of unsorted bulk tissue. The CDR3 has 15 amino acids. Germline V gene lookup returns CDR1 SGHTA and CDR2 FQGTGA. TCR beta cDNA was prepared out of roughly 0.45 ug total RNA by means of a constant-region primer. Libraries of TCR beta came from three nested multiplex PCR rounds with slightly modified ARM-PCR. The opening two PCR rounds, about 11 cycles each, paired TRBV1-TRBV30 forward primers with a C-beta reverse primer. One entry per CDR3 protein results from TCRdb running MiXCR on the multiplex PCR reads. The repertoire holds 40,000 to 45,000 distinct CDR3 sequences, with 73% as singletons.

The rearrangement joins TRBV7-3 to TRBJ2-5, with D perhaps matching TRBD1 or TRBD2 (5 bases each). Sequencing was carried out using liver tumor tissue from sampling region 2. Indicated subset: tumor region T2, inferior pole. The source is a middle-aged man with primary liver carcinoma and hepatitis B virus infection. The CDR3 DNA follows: TGTGCCAGCAGCTCGGGACCAGGATTAGGCGAGACCCAGAACTTC. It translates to CASSSGPGLGETQNF. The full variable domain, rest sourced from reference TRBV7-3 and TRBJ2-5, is GAGVSQTPSNKVTEKGKYVELRCDPISGHTALYWYRQSLGQGPEFLIYFQGTGAADDSGLPNDRFFAVRPEGSVSTLKIQRTERGDSAVYLCASSSGPGLGETQNFGPGTRLLVL.